The clone carrying this T cell receptor (beta chain) was seen more than once but under ten times. What it binds is unknown. The repertoire was sequenced with immunoSEQ multiplex PCR; TCRdb's copy has only in-frame clones and lacks some. The table has approximately 1,300 clones, less than 30% seen once. The data were obtained in a study of T cells in localized non-small cell lung cancer. General study findings and limits: Adjacent lung was found to contain a median roughly 60 of the top 100 tumor clones. One tumor region alone was sequenced, and heterogeneity therefore remains possible. Uninvolved adjacent lung had more T cell clonality than any other tissue, topping tumor.

It was adjacent lung free of atypia that was taken, at least 2 cm from the tumor margin. CDR1 MNHGY and CDR2 SAAAGT come from the germline V gene. The CDR3 contains 16 residues. V lost 6 bases and J lost 6; bases outside the gene matches: 11. The sample consisted of normal lung tissue next to the tumor, taken before any cancer treatment. The chain has TRBV6-8 and TRBJ1-6; TRBD1 agrees at 7 bases. This sequence originates from a male donor older than 55 with stage I lung adenocarcinoma. The CDR3 DNA sequence: TGTGCCAGCAGCTGGACAGGCGGGCTGGTTAATTCACCCCTCCACTTT. Its translation: CASSWTGGLVNSPLHF.